These 27 T cell receptor beta chains were sequenced from one sample in a study of monozygotic twins with inflammatory bowel disease. Reanalyzing the 5' RACE reads, TCRdb keeps one entry per CDR3 protein, without DNA. The sample table includes 110,000 to 150,000 distinct CDR3 sequences. The sequencing sample was made of blood. The receptors stem from a human donor with ulcerative colitis or Crohn's disease, or a healthy co-twin of an affected twin (not recorded which).

This chain joins TRBV11-3 and TRBJ1-1. CDR3 length: 13 amino acids. The germline gives CDR1 SGHNT, CDR2 YENEEA. The CDR3 here is CASSFNVVTEAFF.

The chain links TRBV9 to TRBJ1-2; TCRdb gives TRBD1 as the D gene, but with no DNA this cannot be confirmed. Germline CDR1 and CDR2: SGDLS and YYNGEE. There are 11 residues in the CDR3. The CDR3 region is CASSVRGPGTF.

The V and J genes are TRBV7-9 and TRBJ2-7; the D call from TCRdb, TRBD1, cannot be confirmed without DNA. The CDR3 consists of 14 residues. Per germline, CDR1 SEHNR and CDR2 FQNEAQ (reference sequence). CDR3 region: CASSLGGVSYEQYF.

This chain joins TRBV12-3 or TRBV12-4 and TRBJ1-1; the TCRdb call, TRBD1, lacks DNA for checking. The CDR3 is 14 amino acids. The CDR3 spells CASSFFGGYTEAFF.

The chain links TRBV5-1 to TRBJ2-1; TCRdb designates TRBD2, a call that cannot be tested without DNA. Per germline, CDR1 SGHRS and CDR2 YFSETQ. The CDR3 is made up of 17 amino acids. This CDR3 is CASSLTSGRASYNEQFF.

The gene calls are TRBV18 and TRBJ1-5. The CDR3 is 14 residues long. Germline values: CDR1 KGHSH, CDR2 LQKENI. This CDR3 is CASSPISGPAARHF.

The chain's CDR3 is CASSFGTRWTGELFF. This rearrangement joins TRBV5-1 to TRBJ2-2; TCRdb lists TRBD2, though no DNA is available to test this call. The CDR3 runs 15 residues. The germline gives CDR1 SGHRS, CDR2 YFSETQ. Complete variable domain (other parts from reference TRBV5-1 and TRBJ2-2): KAGVTQTPRYLIKTRGQQVTLSCSPISGHRSVSWYQQTPGQGLQFLFEYFSETQRNKGNFPGRFSGRQFSNSRSEMNVSTLELGDSALYLCASSFGTRWTGELFFGEGSRLTVL.

The chain uses TRBV28 and TRBJ1-5; TCRdb reports TRBD1, a call that lacks DNA to check it against. The germline gives CDR1 MDHEN, CDR2 SYDVKM. CDR3 length: 15 residues. The CDR3 sequence is CASTIGQGSNQPQHF.

The genes are TRBV28 and TRBJ2-7; TCRdb's D gene call, TRBD2, goes unchecked for lack of DNA. CDR1 and CDR2 (germline): MDHEN, SYDVKM. This CDR3 has 14 amino acids. The CDR3 is CAIHANRAPYEQYF.

The V gene is TRBV10-3, the J gene TRBJ2-1. The V gene's germline CDR1 is ENHRY and CDR2 SYGVKD. The length of the CDR3 is 15 residues. The CDR3 protein is CAISDSGGSFDEQFF.

This chain connects TRBV5-1 to TRBJ1-1. The CDR3 is 13 residues long. Looked up from germline, CDR1 is SGHRS and CDR2 is YFSETQ. CDR3 amino acids: CASRLTDNTEAFF.

This chain links TRBV3-1 with TRBJ1-5. Germline V lookup: CDR1 LGHDT, CDR2 YNNKEL (reference sequence). CDR3 length: 15 residues. CDR3 in amino acids: CASSPGHYSNQPQHF.

The chain recombines TRBV7-8 with TRBJ2-5; TCRdb selects TRBD1, and the lack of DNA leaves this call unchecked. CDR1 is SGHVS and CDR2 is FQNEAQ in the germline V gene. This CDR3 is 16 amino acids long. The CDR3 here is CASSLGAGQGGETQYF.

The rearrangement joins TRBV27 to TRBJ1-6; the TRBD1 assignment by TCRdb is unverifiable without DNA. The CDR3 runs 19 residues. Looked up from germline, CDR1 is MNHEY and CDR2 is SMNVEV (reference sequence). This chain's CDR3 is CASSLSWLAGGTVNSPLHF.

This chain uses TRBV19 with TRBJ2-1; TCRdb names TRBD2, which stays unverified in the absence of DNA. The CDR3 loop spans 16 amino acids. In germline, CDR1 is LNHDA, CDR2 SQIVND (reference sequence). The CDR3 loop is CASSKSSGNNYNEQFF.

This chain uses TRBV12-3 or TRBV12-4 with TRBJ2-1; as DNA is missing, the TRBD1 call by TCRdb cannot be tested. This CDR3 contains 11 residues. The chain's CDR3 is CASTNRGEQFF.

The gene calls are TRBV7-9 and TRBJ1-1; the D gene TCRdb calls, TRBD1, cannot be checked with no DNA. This CDR3 spans 15 amino acids. In germline, CDR1 is SEHNR, CDR2 FQNEAQ (reference sequence). The CDR3 protein is CASSVPGQLNTEAFF.

This chain connects TRBV20-1 to TRBJ1-5. Per the germline V gene, CDR1 is DFQATT and CDR2 is SNEGSKA (reference sequence). The CDR3 has 14 residues. This CDR3 is CSTKFRGGRQPQHF.

This rearrangement joins TRBV20-1 to TRBJ2-5; lacking DNA, the TRBD1 call made by TCRdb goes unchecked. The CDR3 has 13 amino acids. The germline gives CDR1 DFQATT, CDR2 SNEGSKA (reference sequence). CDR3 region: CSAAGTGIETQYF.

The V and J genes are TRBV5-1 and TRBJ2-1; TCRdb's D call of TRBD1 is untestable without DNA. Per the germline V gene, CDR1 is SGHRS and CDR2 is YFSETQ. This CDR3 comprises 13 residues. This CDR3 reads CASSPLQGWEQFF.

The J gene is TRBJ1-1, the V gene TRBV3-1; the TCRdb call, TRBD1, lacks DNA for checking. The CDR3 contains 14 residues. Germline CDR1 and CDR2: LGHDT and YNNKEL (reference sequence). The CDR3: CASSSPGVGAEAFF.

The J gene is TRBJ2-5, the V gene TRBV11-1; TCRdb reports TRBD2, a call that lacks DNA to check it against. The length of the CDR3 is 19 residues. Germline V gene data show CDR1 as SGHAT and CDR2 as FQDESV (reference sequence). The CDR3 here is CASSRDRPGLAVPQETQYF.

J is TRBJ2-1 and V is TRBV29-1; TCRdb proposes TRBD2, but this gene call is untestable without DNA. The CDR3 is 14 residues long. Germline lookup yields CDR1 SQVTM and CDR2 ANQGSEA. CDR3 loop: CSADRGLADSEQFF.

The J gene is TRBJ2-2, the V gene TRBV12-3 or TRBV12-4. This CDR3 comprises 11 residues. CDR3 protein: CASTRTGELFF.

J is TRBJ1-1 and V is TRBV4-2. The CDR3 loop spans 15 amino acids. Germline V gene lookup returns CDR1 LGHNA and CDR2 YNFKEQ. The CDR3 loop is CASSQESGGNTEAFF.

The gene calls are TRBV20-1 and TRBJ2-7; the TRBD1 assignment by TCRdb is unverifiable without DNA. The CDR3 runs 12 residues. Germline V gene sequence: CDR1 DFQATT, CDR2 SNEGSKA (reference sequence). Here the CDR3 reads CSATGHFYEQYF.

This CDR3 reads CASSSGTGVVQPQHF. This chain links TRBV5-6 with TRBJ1-5; TCRdb's assignment of TRBD1 cannot be checked, as there is no DNA. Germline V CDR1 and CDR2: SGHDT, YYEEEE. The CDR3 runs to 15 residues.